These 18 T cell receptor beta chains came from one sample sequenced in a study of ipilimumab plus nivolumab after autologous stem cell transplantation. Here immunoSEQ multiplex PCR was the method, and the copy in TCRdb shows in-frame clones only, minus some. The table records 20,000 to 25,000 clones, just under 75% of them present only once. Sequenced here: PBMCs, sampled in a trial of ipilimumab plus nivolumab as post-transplant consolidation. The receptors come from a male donor with diffuse large B-cell lymphoma.

This clone showed up just once. V and J are TRBV29-1 and TRBJ2-7; 10 positions match TRBD1. With 6 bases clipped from V and 2 bases from J, the junction kept 7 bases outside the gene matches. This CDR3 comprises 14 residues. Germline V gives CDR1 SQVTM, CDR2 ANQGSEA. CDR3 nucleotides: TGCAGCGTCCGGGACAGGGGAAGGACCTACGAGCAGTACTTC. Amino acids: CSVRDRGRTYEQYF.

The rearrangement uses TRBV4-1 and TRBJ1-4, with 7 positions matching TRBD1. Germline lookup yields CDR1 MGHRA and CDR2 YSYEKL. V lost 9 bases, J lost 3 bases, and 10 bases stayed unmatched. The CDR3 covers 15 residues. In nucleotides, the CDR3 is TGCGCCAGTCGGGGAGGGGGCTCGTCTAATGAAAAACTGTTTTTT. Its translation: CASRGGGSSNEKLFF.

This sequence joins TRBV29-1 and TRBJ2-4; 11 bases align to TRBD2. Germline lookup yields CDR1 SQVTM and CDR2 ANQGSEA. V lost 5 bases to trimming and J lost 8 bases; unmatched junction nucleotides: 17. The CDR3 sequence is 17 residues long. CDR3 amino acids: CSVLNCSGGGKRDIQYF. The CDR3 DNA reads as TGCAGCGTTCTGAACTGTAGCGGGGGGGGAAAGAGGGACATTCAGTACTTC.

The V gene is TRBV30, the J gene TRBJ2-6; D not resolved. CDR3 length equals 14 residues. Germline values: CDR1 GTSNPN, CDR2 SVGIG (reference sequence). The V and J ends lost 1 base and 0 bases respectively, with 4 bases between them. DNA for the CDR3: TGTGCCTGGAGTGCAAACTCTGGGGCCAACGTCCTGACTTTC. This gives the protein CAWSANSGANVLTF.

The chain carries TRBV11-2 and TRBJ1-1; no clear D. This CDR3 is built from 13 residues. Per germline, CDR1 SGHAT and CDR2 FQNNGV. The germline V and J ends were trimmed by 1 base and 1 base, with 4 bases remaining between them. CDR3 in DNA: TGTGCCAGCAGCTTAGCCGGGAACACTGAAGCTTTCTTT. It encodes CASSLAGNTEAFF. Full variable domain (rest looked up from reference TRBV11-2 and TRBJ1-1): EAGVAQSPRYKIIEKRQSVAFWCNPISGHATLYWYQQILGQGPKLLIQFQNNGVVDDSQLPKDRFSAERLKGVDSTLKIQPAKLEDSAVYLCASSLAGNTEAFFGQGTRLTVV.

This clone showed up just a few times. This chain joins TRBV6-4 and TRBJ2-1, with 8 bases that match TRBD1. Germline CDR1 MRHNA, CDR2 SNTAGT. The CDR3 has 13 residues. J lost 8 bases, V lost 9 bases, and 9 bases had no gene match. CDR3: CARSGQGFDEQFF. CDR3 coding DNA: TGTGCCAGAAGCGGACAGGGCTTCGATGAGCAGTTCTTC.

The V and J genes are TRBV30 and TRBJ1-6; D is possibly TRBD1 (6 bases). The CDR3 is made up of 16 amino acids. The V end lost 1 base, the J end lost 9 bases, and 19 bases lay between the germline ends. Germline assignment: CDR1 GTSNPN and CDR2 SVGIG (reference sequence). The CDR3 DNA reads as TGTGCCTGGAGTGCGACAGGAGTATCGTTTAGTTCACCCCTCCACTTT. Its translation is CAWSATGVSFSSPLHF.

The V call is TRBV5-1, the J call TRBJ1-5; D is perhaps TRBD1 (5 bases). The ends were cut back, 0 bases at V and 6 bases at J, with 13 bases in the middle. Germline V gene lookup returns CDR1 SGHRS and CDR2 YFSETQ. This CDR3 spans 15 amino acids. CDR3: CASSLGGVAGQPQHF. CDR3 nucleotide sequence: TGCGCCAGCAGCTTGGGAGGGGTAGCGGGTCAGCCCCAGCATTTT.

Written as DNA, the CDR3 is TGTGCCAGCAGTGAAGCGGCCATAAGTAGTCCCTACGAGCAGTACTTC. This gives the protein CASSEAAISSPYEQYF. The chain links TRBV2 to TRBJ2-7; D uncertain. The V end was cut by 0 bases, the J end by 2 bases, with 14 bases between. This CDR3 spans 16 amino acids. Germline V gene sequence: CDR1 SNHLY, CDR2 FYNNEI. The variable domain in full, with the rest retrieved from reference TRBV2 and TRBJ2-7, is EPEVTQTPSHQVTQMGQEVILRCVPISNHLYFYWYRQILGQKVEFLVSFYNNEISEKSEIFDDQFSVERPDGSNFTLKIRSTKLEDSAMYFCASSEAAISSPYEQYFGPGTRLTVT.

This chain joins TRBV28 and TRBJ1-5, with no clear D. The germline V gene has CDR1 MDHEN and CDR2 SYDVKM. This CDR3 is 16 amino acids long. The V and J ends lost 7 bases and 4 bases respectively, with 20 bases between them. CDR3 coding DNA: TGTGCCAGCAACAAAGGGAAGGTTCTAGCAAATCAGCCCCAGCATTTT. It codes for CASNKGKVLANQPQHF.

This sequence joins TRBV27 and TRBJ2-5; possible D gene TRBD1, 7 bases. The germline V and J ends were trimmed by 2 bases and 1 base, with 11 bases remaining between them. This CDR3 comprises 15 residues. Germline V CDR1 and CDR2: MNHEY, SMNVEV (reference sequence). CDR3 region: CASSLRRDSQETQYF. CDR3 bases: TGTGCCAGCAGTTTAAGGCGGGACAGCCAAGAGACCCAGTACTTC.

The chain employs TRBV6-1 and TRBJ2-7; D perhaps matches TRBD1 (6 bases). With 4 bases removed from V and 7 bases from J, the gap between germline ends came to 17 bases. Per germline, CDR1 MNHNS and CDR2 SASEGT. CDR3 length equals 14 residues. CDR3 amino acids: CASSVAGAWGEQYF. Here the CDR3 DNA reads TGTGCCAGCAGTGTAGCAGGGGCTTGGGGAGAGCAGTACTTC.

The V call is TRBV5-4, the J call TRBJ2-5; 9 nucleotides align to TRBD2. This CDR3 has 15 amino acids. CDR1 and CDR2 from the germline V gene are SGHNT and YYREEE (reference sequence). The trim removed 3 bases at V and 5 bases at J, leaving 8 bases unmatched. CDR3 residues: CASSSSGTSFETQYF. The CDR3 region has the DNA TGTGCCAGCAGCTCCTCGGGGACTAGCTTCGAGACCCAGTACTTC.

This clone occurred a few times. This rearrangement joins TRBV4-3 to TRBJ1-6; D is undetermined. This CDR3 has 15 amino acids. V was pared by 0 bases and J by 13 bases, with 16 bases between. Germline V gene data show CDR1 as LGHNA and CDR2 as YSLEER. The CDR3 sequence is CASSQEGSLRLPLHF. The DNA for the CDR3 is TGCGCCAGCAGCCAAGAGGGCAGCCTTAGGCTGCCCCTCCACTTT.

V gene TRBV5-6 combines with J gene TRBJ1-2; D call uncertain. Deletions cut 1 base from V and 7 bases from J, with 14 bases between. The CDR3 is 14 residues long. Germline CDR1 and CDR2: SGHDT and YYEEEE. CDR3 in amino acids: CASSLRSWQFGYTF. CDR3 DNA: TGTGCCAGCAGCTTGAGGTCTTGGCAGTTTGGCTACACCTTC.

The chain has TRBV5-1 and TRBJ2-7, with 7 bases fitting TRBD2. The CDR3 loop spans 13 amino acids. Germline V gives CDR1 SGHRS, CDR2 YFSETQ. The junction had 4 bases not matched to a gene; V was cut back by 0 bases and J by 7 bases. CDR3 protein: CASSLVGLWEQYF. In nucleotides, the CDR3 is TGCGCCAGCAGCTTGGTGGGACTATGGGAGCAGTACTTC.

Turning to this clone: The junction does not match germline at one end; this may be a read error. V gene TRBV28 combines with J gene TRBJ2-2, with TRBD2 matching 10 bases. Germline CDR1 reads MDHEN; CDR2 reads SYDVKM. The CDR3 length is 17 residues. DNA for the CDR3: TGTGCCAGCAGCCCACTGGGAGCGGGAGGGTCCACCCGGGAGCTGTTTTTT. This translates into CASSPLGAGGSTRELFF. Full variable domain (missing parts from reference TRBV28 and TRBJ2-2): DVKVTQSSRYLVKRTGEKVFLECVQDMDHENMFWYRQDPGLGLRLIYFSYDVKMKEKGDIPEGYSVSREKKERFSLILESASTNQTSMYLCASSPLGAGGSTRELFFGEGSRLTVL.

CDR3 protein: CASSIFYSSSGNTIYF. The CDR3 DNA is TGTGCCAGTAGTATTTTTTACAGTAGCTCTGGAAACACCATATATTTT. The chain uses TRBV19 and TRBJ1-3, with D uncertain. Germline-derived CDR1 and CDR2 are LNHDA and SQIVND (reference sequence). The CDR3 sequence is 16 residues long. V lost 3 bases to trimming and J lost 0 bases, with 12 bases between them.